This TCR beta chain comes out of a study of human T cells and chemical hapten exposure. The time point here: pre-sensitization, week 0. The sample's treatment: therapeutic diphenylcyclopropenone sensitization with weekly scalp DPC. This CDR3 region has 12 residues. The V end was cut by 7 bases, the J end by 0 bases, with 7 bases between. Germline V gene data show CDR1 as SQVTM and CDR2 as ANQGSEA. TCRdb called the RACE reads again in MiXCR, with one record for every CDR3 protein. The repertoire consists of about 120,000 distinct CDR3 sequences, with approximately 12% occurring once and the leading ten covering around 2.7%. This clonotype was observed at least ten times.

This clonotype was obtained from a woman under 30 with alopecia areata. Some clones in this sample may be carry-over from other donors' samples. The chain couples TRBV29-1 to TRBJ1-5, with unresolved D. This material consisted of whole blood, taken in connection with sensitization to the hapten diphenylcyclopropenone (DPC). The CDR3 sequence is CSARDSNQPQHF. CDR3 DNA: TGCAGCGCGCGGGATAGCAATCAGCCCCAGCATTTT.